Detailed here is one TCR beta chain. The antigen remains unidentified. Losses at the gene ends were 5 bases for V and 6 bases for J; bases not matched to a gene: 4. CDR1 SGHTA and CDR2 FQGNSA come from the germline V gene. CDR3 size: 14 residues. The PCR made use of 60 Vbeta and 13 Jbeta primers. Profiled with immunoSEQ multiplex PCR; TCRdb holds only in-frame clones, not every one. The repertoire consists of under 200,000 clones, with about 82% occurring once and the leading ten covering about 0.76%. This record comes from a study of cytomegalovirus exposure and HLA in healthy donors. Notes on the study in general: Analysis performed later found about 18,000 TCR beta sequences associated with HLA alleles at 0.05 false discovery rate. Later genetic work tied a missense DCLRE1C variant to beta-chain V and J trimming. Across HLA loci, a later analysis found differing TCR association rates, with DRB1 most and HLA-C fewest.

The sequenced material came from PBMCs. The rearrangement uses TRBV7-2 and TRBJ2-7; 13 bases are a match to TRBD2. This clonotype was sampled from a woman under 30 in good health and CMV-seronegative. The CDR3 DNA follows: TGTGCCAGCAGCCGACTAGCGGGAGGCGGCGAGCAGTACTTC. It encodes CASSRLAGGGEQYF.